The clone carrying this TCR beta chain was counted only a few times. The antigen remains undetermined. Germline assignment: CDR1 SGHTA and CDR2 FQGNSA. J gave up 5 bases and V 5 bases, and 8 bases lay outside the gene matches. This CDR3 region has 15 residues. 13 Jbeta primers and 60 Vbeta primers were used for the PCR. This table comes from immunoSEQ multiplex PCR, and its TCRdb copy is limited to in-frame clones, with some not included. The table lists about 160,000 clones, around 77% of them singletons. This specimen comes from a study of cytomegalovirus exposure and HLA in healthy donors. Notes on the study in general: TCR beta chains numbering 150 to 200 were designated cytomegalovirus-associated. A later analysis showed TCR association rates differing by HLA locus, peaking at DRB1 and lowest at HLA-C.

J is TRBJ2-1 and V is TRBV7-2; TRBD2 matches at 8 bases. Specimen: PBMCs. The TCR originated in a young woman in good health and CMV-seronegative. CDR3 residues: CASSQGWTSHNEQFF. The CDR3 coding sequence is TGTGCCAGCAGCCAGGGGTGGACTAGCCACAATGAGCAGTTCTTC.